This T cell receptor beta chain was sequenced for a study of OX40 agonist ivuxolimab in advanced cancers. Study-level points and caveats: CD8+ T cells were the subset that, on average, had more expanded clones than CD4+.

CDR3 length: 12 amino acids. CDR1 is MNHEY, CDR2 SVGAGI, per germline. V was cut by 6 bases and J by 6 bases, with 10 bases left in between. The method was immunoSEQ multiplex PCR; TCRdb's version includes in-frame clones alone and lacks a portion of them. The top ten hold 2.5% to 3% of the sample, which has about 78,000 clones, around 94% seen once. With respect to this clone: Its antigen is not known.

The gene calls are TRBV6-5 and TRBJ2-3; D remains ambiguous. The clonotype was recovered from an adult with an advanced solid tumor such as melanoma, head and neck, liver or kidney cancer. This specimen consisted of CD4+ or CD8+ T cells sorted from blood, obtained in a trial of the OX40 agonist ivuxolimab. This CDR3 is CASSNQWDTQYF. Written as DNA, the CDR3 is TGTGCCAGCAGCAACCAGTGGGATACGCAGTATTTT.